Listed below are T cell receptor beta chains from one sample, sequenced in a study of cytomegalovirus exposure and HLA in healthy donors. Here immunoSEQ multiplex PCR was the method, and the copy in TCRdb shows in-frame clones only, minus some. The sample has 200,000 to 250,000 clones; 82% are singletons. Sequencing used PBMCs. Receptors were obtained from a middle-aged woman in good health and CMV-seropositive. CDR3s include the opening cysteine and the closing phenylalanine or tryptophan. The order of the fields is V gene, J gene, clone size, D gene, CDR3 protein, CDR3 DNA. D genes are given only for firm matches. Size is stated for part of the rows, as once, few or many counts, or as a class when the clone is expanded.

V gene: TRBV7-9
J gene: TRBJ1-1
clone size: once
D gene: -
CDR3 protein: CASSLVGFVGASEAFF
CDR3 DNA: TGTGCCAGCAGCTTAGTTGGATTTGTCGGAGCCTCTGAAGCTTTCTTT

V gene: TRBV2
J gene: TRBJ1-5
clone size: once
D gene: -
CDR3 protein: CASSGGDGSNQPQHF
CDR3 DNA: TGTGCCAGCAGCGGGGGGGACGGTAGCAATCAGCCCCAGCATTTT

V gene: TRBV6-5
J gene: TRBJ1-2
clone size: once
D gene: TRBD1
CDR3 protein: CASRTGSGGYTF
CDR3 DNA: TGTGCCAGCAGGACAGGGTCCGGCGGCTACACCTTC

V gene: TRBV15
J gene: TRBJ2-1
clone size: -
D gene: TRBD1
CDR3 protein: CATSANRGNEQFF
CDR3 DNA: TGTGCCACCAGTGCGAACAGGGGGAATGAGCAGTTCTTC

V gene: TRBV6-6
J gene: TRBJ1-5
clone size: once
D gene: -
CDR3 protein: CASSLQSGNYQPQHF
CDR3 DNA: TGTGCCAGCAGCCTGCAGTCCGGGAATTATCAGCCCCAGCATTTT

V gene: TRBV7-8
J gene: TRBJ2-2
clone size: few
D gene: -
CDR3 protein: CASSLRRRGTVGELFF
CDR3 DNA: TGTGCCAGCAGCTTGCGTAGACGGGGAACTGTCGGGGAGCTGTTTTTT

V gene: TRBV15
J gene: TRBJ1-1
clone size: -
D gene: -
CDR3 protein: CATSARGWKGAFF
CDR3 DNA: TGTGCCACCAGCGCCAGGGGTTGGAAGGGGGCTTTCTTT

V gene: TRBV5-1
J gene: TRBJ2-3
clone size: -
D gene: TRBD2
CDR3 protein: CASSFLAGGPPDTQYF
CDR3 DNA: TGCGCCAGCAGCTTCTTAGCGGGAGGGCCGCCAGATACGCAGTATTTT

V gene: TRBV7-2
J gene: TRBJ2-3
clone size: -
D gene: TRBD1
CDR3 protein: CASTSTPSGTGPTQYF
CDR3 DNA: TGTGCCAGTACCAGCACCCCCTCTGGGACAGGTCCTACGCAGTATTTT

V gene: TRBV2
J gene: TRBJ1-2
clone size: -
D gene: TRBD1
CDR3 protein: CASRAGGGGYTF
CDR3 DNA: TGTGCCAGCAGGGCAGGGGGAGGTGGCTACACCTTC

V gene: TRBV5-6
J gene: TRBJ1-2
clone size: -
D gene: -
CDR3 protein: CASSWRQGNRKYGYTF
CDR3 DNA: TGTGCCAGCAGCTGGAGGCAGGGGAACAGGAAGTACGGCTACACCTTC

V gene: TRBV19
J gene: TRBJ1-1
clone size: -
D gene: -
CDR3 protein: CASSARTPNTEAFF
CDR3 DNA: TGTGCCAGTAGTGCAAGAACACCGAACACTGAAGCTTTCTTT

V gene: TRBV19
J gene: TRBJ2-7
clone size: -
D gene: TRBD2
CDR3 protein: CASTPTGGDEQYF
CDR3 DNA: TGTGCCAGTACCCCAACGGGAGGCGACGAGCAGTACTTC

V gene: TRBV7-3
J gene: TRBJ1-1
clone size: -
D gene: -
CDR3 protein: CASSLTSGSTEAFF
CDR3 DNA: TGTGCCAGCAGCTTAACGTCAGGGTCCACTGAAGCTTTCTTT

V gene: TRBV5-1
J gene: TRBJ1-2
clone size: -
D gene: -
CDR3 protein: CASSLSTRAGELSGYTF
CDR3 DNA: TGCGCCAGCAGCTTGTCTACCCGAGCGGGTGAATTAAGTGGCTACACCTTC

V gene: TRBV6-1
J gene: TRBJ1-6
clone size: -
D gene: -
CDR3 protein: CASGGLRNYNSPLHF
CDR3 DNA: TGTGCCAGCGGGGGACTGCGAAACTATAATTCACCCCTCCACTTT

V gene: TRBV5-1
J gene: TRBJ2-5
clone size: -
D gene: TRBD2
CDR3 protein: CASRTGAGGPGETQYF
CDR3 DNA: TGCGCCAGCAGAACGGGGGCGGGAGGGCCGGGGGAGACCCAGTACTTC

V gene: TRBV30
J gene: TRBJ2-1
clone size: -
D gene: -
CDR3 protein: CACSNSNEQFF
CDR3 DNA: TGTGCCTGTTCTAACTCCAATGAGCAGTTCTTC

V gene: TRBV30
J gene: TRBJ2-7
clone size: -
D gene: TRBD1
CDR3 protein: CAWSRFLPVTGLGEQYF
CDR3 DNA: TGTGCCTGGAGTCGGTTTCTCCCCGTGACAGGGCTAGGCGAGCAGTACTTC

V gene: TRBV7-9
J gene: TRBJ2-6
clone size: -
D gene: -
CDR3 protein: CASSSPIVLTF
CDR3 DNA: TGTGCCAGCAGCTCTCCTATAGTCCTGACTTTC

V gene: TRBV7-9
J gene: TRBJ2-1
clone size: -
D gene: -
CDR3 protein: CSSSSLAGVNEQFF
CDR3 DNA: TGTTCCAGCAGTAGTCTAGCAGGAGTCAATGAGCAGTTCTTC

V gene: TRBV7-8
J gene: TRBJ2-5
clone size: -
D gene: TRBD2
CDR3 protein: CASSSTGLAGAGETQYF
CDR3 DNA: TGTGCCAGCAGCTCGACGGGACTAGCGGGAGCGGGGGAGACCCAGTACTTC

V gene: TRBV7-2
J gene: TRBJ1-2
clone size: -
D gene: TRBD1
CDR3 protein: CASSFYRGQYGYTF
CDR3 DNA: TGTGCCAGCAGCTTTTACAGGGGGCAGTATGGCTACACCTTC

V gene: TRBV7-9
J gene: TRBJ1-2
clone size: once
D gene: -
CDR3 protein: CASSLSTTGILCF
CDR3 DNA: TGTGCCAGCAGCTTAAGTACGACAGGTATACTTTGCTTC

V gene: TRBV6-5
J gene: TRBJ1-5
clone size: -
D gene: TRBD1
CDR3 protein: CASSRQGSNQPQHF
CDR3 DNA: TGTGCCAGCAGTCGACAGGGAAGCAATCAGCCCCAGCATTTT

V gene: TRBV5-1
J gene: TRBJ2-6
clone size: -
D gene: TRBD2
CDR3 protein: CASSLAAGGPLAGANVLTF
CDR3 DNA: TGCGCCAGCAGCTTGGCGGCGGGGGGGCCCTTAGCTGGGGCCAACGTCCTGACTTTC

V gene: TRBV7-9
J gene: TRBJ2-7
clone size: -
D gene: -
CDR3 protein: CASSLRADSYEQYF
CDR3 DNA: TGTGCCAGCAGCCTGAGGGCGGATTCCTACGAGCAGTACTTC

V gene: TRBV2
J gene: TRBJ1-1
clone size: -
D gene: -
CDR3 protein: CASSVGGWVDTEAFF
CDR3 DNA: TGTGCCAGCAGTGTAGGAGGGTGGGTTGACACTGAAGCTTTCTTT

V gene: TRBV4-3
J gene: TRBJ1-5
clone size: few
D gene: -
CDR3 protein: CASSPGFNQPQHF
CDR3 DNA: TGCGCCAGCAGCCCAGGTTTTAATCAGCCCCAGCATTTT

V gene: TRBV10-3
J gene: TRBJ2-7
clone size: -
D gene: -
CDR3 protein: CAISERGGSYEQYF
CDR3 DNA: TGTGCCATCAGTGAGAGGGGGGGCTCCTACGAGCAGTACTTC

V gene: TRBV28
J gene: TRBJ1-1
clone size: -
D gene: -
CDR3 protein: CASSYSQEAFF
CDR3 DNA: TGTGCCAGCAGCTACAGCCAAGAAGCTTTCTTT

V gene: TRBV15
J gene: TRBJ2-7
clone size: -
D gene: TRBD1
CDR3 protein: CATSRGGTGTYEQYF
CDR3 DNA: TGTGCCACCAGCAGAGGTGGGACAGGTACCTACGAGCAGTACTTC

V gene: TRBV7-2
J gene: TRBJ1-2
clone size: few
D gene: TRBD1
CDR3 protein: CASRDRALTYGYTF
CDR3 DNA: TGTGCCAGTAGGGACAGGGCTCTGACCTATGGCTACACCTTC

V gene: TRBV29-1
J gene: TRBJ2-1
clone size: few
D gene: TRBD2
CDR3 protein: CSVRLASEQFF
CDR3 DNA: TGCAGCGTTCGACTAGCGAGTGAGCAGTTCTTC

V gene: TRBV10-3
J gene: TRBJ2-2
clone size: -
D gene: TRBD2
CDR3 protein: CAISGRRGAGGPPNTGELFF
CDR3 DNA: TGTGCCATCAGTGGTCGGCGTGGAGCGGGGGGCCCTCCGAACACCGGGGAGCTGTTTTTT

V gene: TRBV1
J gene: TRBJ2-2
clone size: -
D gene: -
CDR3 protein: CTSSHIGGYTGELFF
CDR3 DNA: TGCACCAGCAGCCACATAGGGGGATACACCGGGGAGCTGTTTTTT

V gene: TRBV6-6
J gene: TRBJ2-1
clone size: -
D gene: -
CDR3 protein: CASSYARTYNEQFF
CDR3 DNA: TGTGCCAGCAGTTACGCTAGAACCTACAATGAGCAGTTCTTC

V gene: TRBV5-1
J gene: TRBJ1-3
clone size: once
D gene: TRBD1
CDR3 protein: CASSFRGQVVGNTIYF
CDR3 DNA: TGCGCCAGCAGCTTTCGTGGACAGGTCGTTGGAAACACCATATATTTT

V gene: TRBV2
J gene: TRBJ1-4
clone size: few
D gene: -
CDR3 protein: CASSLNGGIEKEKLFF
CDR3 DNA: TGTGCCAGCAGTCTGAACGGGGGGATTGAGAAGGAAAAACTGTTTTTT

V gene: TRBV30
J gene: TRBJ1-2
clone size: few
D gene: TRBD1
CDR3 protein: CAWSPGQGQFYTF
CDR3 DNA: TGTGCCTGGAGTCCTGGACAGGGACAGTTCTACACCTTC

V gene: TRBV10-3
J gene: TRBJ2-2
clone size: -
D gene: TRBD1
CDR3 protein: CAISPGQGTGELFF
CDR3 DNA: TGTGCCATCAGTCCGGGACAGGGCACCGGGGAGCTGTTTTTT

V gene: TRBV6-1
J gene: TRBJ2-2
clone size: -
D gene: TRBD1
CDR3 protein: CASIPTGSGTGELFF
CDR3 DNA: TGTGCCAGCATTCCGACAGGGTCGGGTACCGGGGAGCTGTTTTTT

V gene: TRBV19
J gene: TRBJ1-5
clone size: -
D gene: TRBD1
CDR3 protein: CASTMGQVNQPQHF
CDR3 DNA: TGTGCCAGTACCATGGGACAGGTCAATCAGCCCCAGCATTTT

V gene: TRBV7-2
J gene: TRBJ2-7
clone size: few
D gene: TRBD1
CDR3 protein: CASSHGQGGYEQYF
CDR3 DNA: TGTGCCAGCAGCCACGGACAGGGGGGCTACGAGCAGTACTTC

V gene: TRBV23-1
J gene: TRBJ1-1
clone size: few
D gene: -
CDR3 protein: CASSPQARSSEAFF
CDR3 DNA: TGCGCCAGCAGTCCCCAGGCCCGGTCGAGTGAAGCTTTCTTT

V gene: TRBV4-3
J gene: TRBJ2-1
clone size: -
D gene: -
CDR3 protein: CASSQAARYDEQFF
CDR3 DNA: TGCGCCAGCAGCCAAGCGGCGAGGTACGATGAGCAGTTCTTC